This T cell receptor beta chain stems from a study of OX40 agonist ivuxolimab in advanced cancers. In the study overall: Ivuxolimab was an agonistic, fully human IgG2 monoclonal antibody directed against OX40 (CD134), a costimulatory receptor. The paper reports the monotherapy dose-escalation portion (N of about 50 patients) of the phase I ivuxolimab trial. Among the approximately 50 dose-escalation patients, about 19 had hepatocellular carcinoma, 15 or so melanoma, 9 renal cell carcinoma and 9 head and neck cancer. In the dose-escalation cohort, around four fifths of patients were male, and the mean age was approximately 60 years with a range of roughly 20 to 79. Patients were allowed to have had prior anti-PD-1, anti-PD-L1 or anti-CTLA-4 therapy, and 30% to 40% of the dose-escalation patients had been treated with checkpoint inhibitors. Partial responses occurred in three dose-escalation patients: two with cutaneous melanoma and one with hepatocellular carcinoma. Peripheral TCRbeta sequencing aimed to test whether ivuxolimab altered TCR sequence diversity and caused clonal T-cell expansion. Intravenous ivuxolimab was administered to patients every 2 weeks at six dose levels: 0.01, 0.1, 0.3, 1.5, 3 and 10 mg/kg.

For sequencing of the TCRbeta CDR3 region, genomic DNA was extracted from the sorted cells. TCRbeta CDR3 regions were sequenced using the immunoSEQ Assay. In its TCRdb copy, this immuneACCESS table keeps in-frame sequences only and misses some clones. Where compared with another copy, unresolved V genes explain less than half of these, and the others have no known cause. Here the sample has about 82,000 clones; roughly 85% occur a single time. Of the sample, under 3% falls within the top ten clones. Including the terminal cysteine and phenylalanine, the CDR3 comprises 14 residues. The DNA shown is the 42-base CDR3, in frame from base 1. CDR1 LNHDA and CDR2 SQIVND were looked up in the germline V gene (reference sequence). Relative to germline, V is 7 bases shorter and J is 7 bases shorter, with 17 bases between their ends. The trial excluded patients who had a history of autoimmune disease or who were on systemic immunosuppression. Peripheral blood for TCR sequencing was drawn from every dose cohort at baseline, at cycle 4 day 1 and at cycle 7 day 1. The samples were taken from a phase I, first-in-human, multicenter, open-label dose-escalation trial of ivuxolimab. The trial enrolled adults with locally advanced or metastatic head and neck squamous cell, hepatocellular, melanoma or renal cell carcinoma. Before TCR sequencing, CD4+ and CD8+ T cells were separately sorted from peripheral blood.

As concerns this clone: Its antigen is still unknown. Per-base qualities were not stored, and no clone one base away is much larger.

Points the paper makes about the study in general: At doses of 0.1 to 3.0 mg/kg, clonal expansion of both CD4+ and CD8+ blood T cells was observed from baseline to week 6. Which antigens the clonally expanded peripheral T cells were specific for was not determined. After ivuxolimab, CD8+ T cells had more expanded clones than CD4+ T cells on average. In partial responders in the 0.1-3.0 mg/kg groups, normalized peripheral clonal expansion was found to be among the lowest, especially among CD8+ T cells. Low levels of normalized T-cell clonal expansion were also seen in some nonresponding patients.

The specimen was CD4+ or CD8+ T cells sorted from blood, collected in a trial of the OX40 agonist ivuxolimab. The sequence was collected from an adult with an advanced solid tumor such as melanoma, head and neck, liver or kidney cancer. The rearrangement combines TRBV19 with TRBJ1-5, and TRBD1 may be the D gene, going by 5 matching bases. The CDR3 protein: CASKTGTLKQPQHF. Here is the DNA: TGTGCCAGTAAAACCGGGACTTTGAAGCAGCCCCAGCATTTT.